This T cell receptor beta chain was found in a study of long-term antiretroviral therapy in people with HIV. Samples were assayed with immunoSEQ v3.0 at survey level. Sequencing efforts were directed toward about 40,000-55,000 T-cell genomes per sample. Profiling relied on immunoSEQ multiplex PCR, and the TCRdb table lists in-frame clones only, not all of them. Among roughly 17,000 clones, 85% to 95% were seen once, and the ten largest hold 1.2% to 1.5%. Trimming removed 5 bases from V and 3 bases from J; junction bases left unmatched: 4. Germline assignment: CDR1 LNHDA and CDR2 SQIVND (reference sequence). This CDR3 spans 14 amino acids. For this clone: No antigen is known for it.

Study-level results: HIV repertoires covered narrower CDR3 length ranges than controls did.

This chain uses TRBV19 with TRBJ1-5, with 7 bases that match TRBD1. This TCR was recovered from a man in his thirties or forties with HIV. The sample was unsorted PBMCs, taken 10 to 12 years after starting antiretroviral therapy. CDR3 in DNA: TGTGCCAGTAGTTCCGGGACAGACAATCAGCCCCAGCATTTT. Amino acid sequence: CASSSGTDNQPQHF.